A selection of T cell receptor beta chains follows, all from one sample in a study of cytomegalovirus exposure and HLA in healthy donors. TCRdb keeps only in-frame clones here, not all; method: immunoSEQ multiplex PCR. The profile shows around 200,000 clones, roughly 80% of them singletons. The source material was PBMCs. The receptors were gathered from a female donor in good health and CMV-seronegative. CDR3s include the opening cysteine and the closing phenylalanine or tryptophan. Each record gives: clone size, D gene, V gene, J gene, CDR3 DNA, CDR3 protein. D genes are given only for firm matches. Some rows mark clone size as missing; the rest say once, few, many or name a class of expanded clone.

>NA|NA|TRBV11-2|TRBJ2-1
TGTGCCAGCAGCTTAGACCGGACAGCTGGCAATGAGCAGTTCTTC
CASSLDRTAGNEQFF
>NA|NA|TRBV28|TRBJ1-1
TGTGCCAGCAGTTTATCGTGGAGTGAGACTGAAGCTTTCTTT
CASSLSWSETEAFF
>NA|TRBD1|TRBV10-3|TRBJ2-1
TGTGCCATCAGTGCTGGGACAGGGCGCAATGAGCAGTTCTTC
CAISAGTGRNEQFF
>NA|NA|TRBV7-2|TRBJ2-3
TGTGCCAGCAGCGAAGGGGAGACTGGAGGGGAAGATACGCAGTATTTT
CASSEGETGGEDTQYF
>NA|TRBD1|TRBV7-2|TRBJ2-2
TGTGCCAGCAGCCCTACGACAGGGTGGACCGGGGAGCTGTTTTTT
CASSPTTGWTGELFF
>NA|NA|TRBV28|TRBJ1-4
TGTGCCAGCAGTCCGGGCGGGGAAAAACTGTTTTTT
CASSPGGEKLFF
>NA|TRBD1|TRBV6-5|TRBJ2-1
TGTGCCAGCAGGTCGGACAGGGGATCCTACAATGAGCAGTTCTTC
CASRSDRGSYNEQFF
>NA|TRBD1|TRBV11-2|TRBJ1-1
TGTGCCAGCAGCCCCATTCCCGGGACAGGGTCTGAAGCTTTCTTT
CASSPIPGTGSEAFF
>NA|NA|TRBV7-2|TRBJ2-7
TGTGCCAGCAGCTTAGGCTCGGGAGTCGCCTACGAGCAGTACTTC
CASSLGSGVAYEQYF
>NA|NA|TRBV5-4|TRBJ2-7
TGTGCCAGCAGCTTGGATAACGAGCAGTACTTC
CASSLDNEQYF
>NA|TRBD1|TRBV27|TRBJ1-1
TGTGCCAGCAGTTTCCGGGACAGGGGTACTGAAGCTTTCTTT
CASSFRDRGTEAFF
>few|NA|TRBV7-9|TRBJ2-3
TGTGCCAGCACTCTACACGGACAGAGCACAGATACGCAGTATTTT
CASTLHGQSTDTQYF
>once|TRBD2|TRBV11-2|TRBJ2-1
TGTGCCAGCAGGAGCGGGGGTCCCCGTTGGAATGAGCAGTTCTTC
CASRSGGPRWNEQFF
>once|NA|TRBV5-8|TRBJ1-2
TGTGCCAGCAACCGCGGACTCCTCGATTATGGCTACACCTTC
CASNRGLLDYGYTF
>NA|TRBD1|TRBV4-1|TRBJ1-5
TGCGCCAGCAGCCAAGACGGGCAGGGGGTTCAGCCCCAGCATTTT
CASSQDGQGVQPQHF
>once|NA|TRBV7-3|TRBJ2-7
TGTGCCAGCAGCTTAGCGGGGGCTGCCTACGAGCAGTACTTC
CASSLAGAAYEQYF
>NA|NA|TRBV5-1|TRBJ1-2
TGCGCCAGCAGCTTGGACAGTCACTTTAACTATGGCTACACCTTC
CASSLDSHFNYGYTF
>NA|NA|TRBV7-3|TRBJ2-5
TGTGCCAGCAGCCGAGGGGGGGAAGAGACCCAGTACTTC
CASSRGGEETQYF
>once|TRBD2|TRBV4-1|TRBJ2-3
TGCGCCAGCAGCCAAGCTGGTATAGCGGGAGGCCCTAGCACAGATACGCAGTATTTT
CASSQAGIAGGPSTDTQYF
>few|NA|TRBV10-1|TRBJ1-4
TGCGTCGGGAGTTGTGTGGAAAAACTGTTTTTT
CVGSCVEKLFF
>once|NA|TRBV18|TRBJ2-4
TGTGCCAGCTCCCCCTCAGGGGCCAAAAACATTCAGTACTTC
CASSPSGAKNIQYF
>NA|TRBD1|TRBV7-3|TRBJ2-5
TGTGCCAGCAGCTTAATTGGGACAGTCAAGACGTTCCAAGAGACCCAGTACTTC
CASSLIGTVKTFQETQYF
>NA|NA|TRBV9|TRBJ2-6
TGTGCCAGCAGCTCCTCCCGACGAGACTCTGGGGCCAGCGTCCTGACTTTC
CASSSSRRDSGASVLTF
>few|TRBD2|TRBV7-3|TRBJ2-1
TGTGCCAGCAGTCCAAGGGCTAGCGGGGTACGAAATGAGCAGTTCTTC
CASSPRASGVRNEQFF
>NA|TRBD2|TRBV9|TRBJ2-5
TGTGCCAGCAGCGTAGGACCGAGCGGGAGGGGAGGATGGCAAGAGACCCAGTACTTC
CASSVGPSGRGGWQETQYF
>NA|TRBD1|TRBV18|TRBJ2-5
TGTGCCAGCTCACCAATACAGGGGGCAGAGACCCAGTACTTC
CASSPIQGAETQYF